These 19 T cell receptor beta chains came from one sample sequenced in a study of CD8+CD57+ T cells in acquired aplastic anemia. Sequencing was done on patients that had shown CD8+CD57+ cell expansion by flow cytometry. Profiling that covered TCR beta VDJ and CDR3 relied on genomic DNA as its template. MiXCR, applied by TCRdb to the reads, yields one record per CDR3 protein. In the table there are around 200,000 distinct CDR3 sequences, roughly 50% of which are singletons. Sequencing was performed on sorted CD4+, CD8+, or CD8+CD57+ T cells (not recorded which) from PBMCs. All receptors come from a human donor with aplastic anemia.

V usage is TRBV7-9 and J usage is TRBJ2-1; maybe TRBD1 (5 bases). Germline CDR1 is SEHNR and CDR2 is FQNEAQ (reference sequence). The germline V and J ends were trimmed by 3 bases and 9 bases, with 6 bases remaining between them. The length of the CDR3 is 11 residues. CDR3 sequence reads: CASSFRGEQFF. Written as DNA, the CDR3 is TGTGCCAGCAGCTTTAGGGGTGAGCAGTTCTTC.

This clonotype was detected many times. The chain carries TRBV25-1 and TRBJ1-6; TRBD1 might be the D (6 bases). Per germline, CDR1 MGHDK and CDR2 SYGVNS. The CDR3 is made up of 13 amino acids. The ends were cut back, 8 bases at V and 8 bases at J, with 13 bases in the middle. DNA of the CDR3: TGTGCCAGCGCCGGACAGCCACATTCACCCCTCCACTTT. It yields the protein CASAGQPHSPLHF.

This clonotype was seen only a few times. This chain connects TRBV2 to TRBJ2-5; D ambiguous. V gave up 6 bases and J gave up 7 bases, with 12 bases separating them. CDR1 SNHLY and CDR2 FYNNEI come from the germline V gene. This CDR3 is built from 12 residues. This CDR3 reads CASSGPLGTQYF. For the CDR3, the DNA is TGTGCCAGCAGCGGGCCCCTGGGGACCCAGTACTTC.

At least ten counts were recorded for this clonotype. The chain links TRBV9 to TRBJ1-1, with 12 bases matching TRBD1. CDR1 and CDR2 from the germline V gene are SGDLS and YYNGEE. Losses at the gene ends were 0 bases for V and 7 bases for J; bases not matched to a gene: 4. The CDR3 loop spans 15 amino acids. Here the CDR3 DNA reads TGTGCCAGCAGCGTAGCGGGACAGGGGGCAGGTGAAGCTTTCTTT. Protein sequence: CASSVAGQGAGEAFF.

This clonotype has a handful of counts. The V call is TRBV27, the J call TRBJ2-7, with TRBD1 identical over 9 bases. The V gene's germline CDR1 is MNHEY and CDR2 SMNVEV (reference sequence). J gave up 5 bases and V 3 bases, and 8 bases lay outside the gene matches. The CDR3 has 15 residues. CDR3 coding DNA: TGTGCCAGCAGTTTTCTAGGACAGGGGAGGAACGAGCAGTACTTC. Translation gives CASSFLGQGRNEQYF.

As DNA, the CDR3 is TGCGCCAGCAGTCCGGACAGCGATGAAGCTTTCTTT. The encoded protein is CASSPDSDEAFF. This sequence joins TRBV5-1 and TRBJ1-1; a possible D gene is TRBD1 (6 bases). CDR3 length: 12 residues. V shed 5 bases and J shed 7 bases, with 12 bases lying between them. The V gene's germline CDR1 is SGHRS and CDR2 YFSETQ.

The CDR3 nucleotides read TGTGCCAGCTTCCACAGAAACTATGGCTACACCTTC. Residues: CASFHRNYGYTF. This sequence joins TRBV25-1 and TRBJ1-2; no firm D call. The germline V gene encodes CDR1 MGHDK and CDR2 SYGVNS. The CDR3 is 12 amino acids. The V end lost 8 bases, the J end lost 2 bases, and 9 bases lay between the germline ends.

The CDR3 loop reads CATSRADTNEQYF. CDR3 DNA sequence: TGTGCCACCAGCAGAGCTGACACCAACGAGCAGTACTTC. V is TRBV15 and J is TRBJ2-7; no reliable D call. From germline, CDR1 is LNHNV and CDR2 YYDKDF (reference sequence). Trimming took 1 base from V and 5 from J, leaving 9 bases between them. The CDR3 sequence is 13 residues long.

The chain joins TRBV12-5 to TRBJ1-5; the D is unclear. The CDR3 is 18 residues long. Germline-derived CDR1 and CDR2 are LGHNT and FRNRAP. The CDR3: CPLPGPPGKGYSNQPQHF. The CDR3 DNA is TGTCCTCTCCCTGGGCCCCCGGGGAAGGGCTATAGCAATCAGCCCCAGCATTTT. The full variable domain, in which reference TRBV12-5 and TRBJ1-5 provide the parts outside the CDR3, is DARVTQTPRHKVTEMGQEVTMRCQPILGHNTVFWYRQTMMQGLELLAYFRNRAPLDDSGMPKDRFSAEMPDATLATLKIQPSEPRDSAVYFCPLPGPPGKGYSNQPQHFGDGTRLSIL.

The rearrangement joins TRBV19 to TRBJ1-4; 9 bases align to TRBD1. The CDR3 is 14 residues long. The germline gives CDR1 LNHDA, CDR2 SQIVND (reference sequence). Trimming took 3 bases from V and 7 from J; bases not matched to a gene: 3. The CDR3 region is CASSMGTGPEKLFF. CDR3 coding DNA: TGTGCCAGTAGTATGGGGACAGGGCCTGAAAAACTGTTTTTT.

Comment on this clonotype: The CDR3 does not end in the conserved phenylalanine or tryptophan, so this is likely a read error. The chain joins TRBV5-1 to TRBJ2-3, with D perhaps TRBD2 (6 bases). CDR1 is SGHRS, CDR2 YFSETQ, per germline. The CDR3 runs to 16 residues. CDR3 DNA sequence: TGCGCCGGCAGCTTGGAACAGCTCCTGGGGAGGAATACGCAGTATCTT. Its protein product is CAGSLEQLLGRNTQYL.

The genes are TRBV4-2 and TRBJ2-1; 12 nucleotides match TRBD2. The germline gives CDR1 LGHNA, CDR2 YNFKEQ. CDR3 size: 15 residues. Losses at the gene ends were 1 base for V and 10 bases for J; bases not matched to a gene: 5. The CDR3 protein is CASSQASGGAGEQFF. DNA of the CDR3: TGTGCCAGCAGCCAAGCTAGCGGGGGGGCCGGCGAGCAGTTCTTC.

This clonotype was recorded many times. The rearrangement joins TRBV7-2 to TRBJ2-4, with D perhaps being TRBD1 or TRBD2 (6 bases each). V lost 6 bases to trimming and J lost 5 bases, with 11 bases between them. The CDR3 is 13 residues long. The V gene's germline CDR1 is SGHTA and CDR2 FQGNSA. The CDR3 sequence is CASSGGRENIQYF. The CDR3 coding sequence is TGTGCCAGCAGTGGGGGGCGGGAAAACATTCAGTACTTC.

In its sample, this clonotype was seen many times. The chain couples TRBV12-3 or TRBV12-4 to TRBJ2-7; the D is unclear. The CDR3 has 12 residues. Between the trimmed V and J ends, which lost 6 bases and 1 base, there was a span of 7 bases. In DNA, the CDR3 is TGTGCCAGCAGGCCCACGTCCTACGAGCAGTACTTC. Amino acid sequence: CASRPTSYEQYF.

This clonotype was detected ten times or more. The V gene is TRBV20-1, the J gene TRBJ1-6; D call uncertain. The CDR3 is made up of 17 amino acids. Trimming took off 3 bases at V and 0 bases at J, with 15 bases between the two ends. The germline CDR1 and CDR2 sequences are DFQATT and SNEGSKA (reference sequence). CDR3 amino acids: CSARAPEASSYNSPLHF. The CDR3 DNA reads as TGCAGTGCTAGGGCGCCAGAAGCTAGCTCCTATAATTCACCCCTCCACTTT.

V gene TRBV19 combines with J gene TRBJ1-3; D may be TRBD1 (5 bases). V was clipped by 6 bases and J by 2 bases, with 8 bases between them. Germline-derived CDR1 and CDR2 are LNHDA and SQIVND (reference sequence). CDR3 size: 13 residues. CDR3 bases: TGTGCCAGTAGCGGGACGGCTGGAAACACCATATATTTT. Its translation is CASSGTAGNTIYF.

In its sample, this clonotype was seen many times. The chain is built from TRBV10-2 and TRBJ1-1; 9 nucleotides align to TRBD1. CDR3 length: 15 residues. Germline CDR1 and CDR2: WSHSY and SAAADI. J lost 3 bases, V lost 2 bases, and 4 bases had no gene match. The CDR3 sequence is CASSEPGQGDTEAFF. DNA of the CDR3: TGCGCCAGCAGTGAGCCGGGACAGGGTGACACTGAAGCTTTCTTT.

This clonotype has just a few counts. This chain joins TRBV10-3 and TRBJ2-5; 7 nucleotides match TRBD1. Unmatched junction bases numbered 7, after V lost 11 bases and J lost 1 base. This CDR3 is 13 amino acids long. Germline values: CDR1 ENHRY, CDR2 SYGVKD. The CDR3 bases are TGTGCCGGAGGACAGGAAATCCAAGAGACCCAGTACTTC. Translation gives CAGGQEIQETQYF.

V and J are TRBV2 and TRBJ2-7, with TRBD1 matching 8 bases. The junction had 6 bases not matched to a gene; V was cut back by 4 bases and J by 4 bases. CDR1 and CDR2 from the germline V gene are SNHLY and FYNNEI. The CDR3 is made up of 14 amino acids. CDR3 protein: CASSARTGWYEQYF. CDR3 coding DNA: TGTGCCAGCAGTGCCCGGACAGGGTGGTACGAGCAGTACTTC.